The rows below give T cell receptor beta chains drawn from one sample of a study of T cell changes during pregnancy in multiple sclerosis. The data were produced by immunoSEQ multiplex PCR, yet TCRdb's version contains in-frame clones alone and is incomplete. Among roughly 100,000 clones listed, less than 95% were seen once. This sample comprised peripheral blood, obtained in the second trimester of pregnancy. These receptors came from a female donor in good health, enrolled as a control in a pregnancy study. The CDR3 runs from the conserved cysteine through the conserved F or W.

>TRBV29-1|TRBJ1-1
CSVTPEANVAFF
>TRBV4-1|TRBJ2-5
CASSQDPGEEKTQYF
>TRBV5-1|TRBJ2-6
CASSLVIRDTSGANVLTF
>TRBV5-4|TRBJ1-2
CASSSIRVSLNYGYTF
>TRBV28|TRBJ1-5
CAGRQGNQPQHF
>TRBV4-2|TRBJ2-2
CASSRGGQGTGELFF
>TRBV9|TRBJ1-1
CASSVGSGNTEAFF
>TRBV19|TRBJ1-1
CASSRGGMGQLNTEAFF
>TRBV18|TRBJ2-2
CASSTNGETGELFF
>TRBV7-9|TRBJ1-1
CASSLEGARGRAFF
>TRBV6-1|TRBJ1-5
CASRGQGVDNQPQHF
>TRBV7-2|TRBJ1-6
CASSHTTDRFVPLHF
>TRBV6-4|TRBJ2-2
CASSVGGANTGELFF
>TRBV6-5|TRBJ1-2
CASSRNQGVRGYTF
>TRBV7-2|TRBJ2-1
CASSGGYSSNEQFF
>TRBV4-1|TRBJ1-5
CWCRINRCSNQPQHF
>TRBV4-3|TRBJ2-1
CASSQGLAGGPWNEQFF
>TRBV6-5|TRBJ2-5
CASSYSMGLAPETQYF
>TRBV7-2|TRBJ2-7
CASHPRLAGNYEQYF
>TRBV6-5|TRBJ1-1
CASSPGQINTEAFF
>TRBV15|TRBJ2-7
CATSSTTGGRRYEQYF
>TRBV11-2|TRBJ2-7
CASSLAVTSPPEQYF
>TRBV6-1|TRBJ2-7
CASSAGQGTNQYF
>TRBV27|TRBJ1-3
CASRLTGANSGNTIYF
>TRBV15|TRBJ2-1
CATSRAGENYNEQFF
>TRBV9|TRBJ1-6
CASSDGQSSYNSPLHF
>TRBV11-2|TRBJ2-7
CASSLVRGNYEQYF
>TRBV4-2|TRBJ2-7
CASSHRTSGAYEQYF
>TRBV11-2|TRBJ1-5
CASSFSGTRGQPQHF
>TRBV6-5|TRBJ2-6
CASSFSDRVGANVLTF
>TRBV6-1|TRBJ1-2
CASVAGALADYGYTF
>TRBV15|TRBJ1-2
CATSRSEVGHVGYTF
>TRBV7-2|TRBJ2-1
CASSPGGRGTSQFF
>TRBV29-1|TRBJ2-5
CSVALGGDRETQYF
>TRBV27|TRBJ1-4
CASSLSGGTGVGEKLFF
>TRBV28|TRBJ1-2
CASTTGVYGYTF
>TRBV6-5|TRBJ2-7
CASSYSPGRVVDEQYF
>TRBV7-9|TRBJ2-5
CASSLGGVGSQETQYF
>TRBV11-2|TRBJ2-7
CASSLEGTYGGEQYF
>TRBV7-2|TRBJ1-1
CASSSQQGTEAFF
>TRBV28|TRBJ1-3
CASSLPPQQGSGGNTIYF
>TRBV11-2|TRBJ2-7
CASSLAGTSFPHEQYF
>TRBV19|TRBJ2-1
CASNPGTVRNEQFF
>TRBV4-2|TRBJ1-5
CASSETGYSNQPQHF
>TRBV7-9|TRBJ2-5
CASSTRTGGLETQYF
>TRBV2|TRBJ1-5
CASSVPRGTQHF
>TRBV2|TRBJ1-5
CASSLRKIVGVGNQPQHF
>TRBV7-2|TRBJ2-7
CASSYPSSGSGYEQYF
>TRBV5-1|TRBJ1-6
CASSSGWNPQLPLHF
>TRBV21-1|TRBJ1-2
CASSPPGQELANYGYTF
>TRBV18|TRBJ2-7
CASSYLDRAYEQYF